The 8 T cell receptor beta chains listed next were all sequenced from one sample in a study of human T cells and chemical hapten exposure. Sample time point: patch test 1, 2 weeks after DPC sensitization. As to treatment: therapeutic diphenylcyclopropenone sensitization with weekly scalp DPC. TCRdb itself ran the RACE reads through MiXCR, one entry per CDR3 protein. The sample consists of 85,000 to 100,000 distinct CDR3 sequences, around 12% of them appearing once. Sequencing used whole blood, obtained in connection with sensitization to the hapten diphenylcyclopropenone (DPC). The receptors come from a woman aged 40 to 50 with alopecia areata. Some clones in this sample may be carry-over from other donors' samples.

The V and J genes are TRBV6-2 or TRBV6-3 and TRBJ2-1, with D tentatively TRBD2 (5 bases). V lost 5 bases and J 8 bases, leaving 13 bases between the germline ends. The length of the CDR3 is 13 residues. The germline V gene has CDR1 MNHEY and CDR2 SVGEGT. The CDR3, as DNA: TGTGCCAGCAGTCCCACTAGAGTTGATGAGCAGTTCTTC. Translation: CASSPTRVDEQFF.

The chain couples TRBV12-3 or TRBV12-4 to TRBJ1-2, with D tentatively TRBD1 (6 bases). Trimming cost V 6 bases and J 5 bases, with 10 bases left between them. This CDR3 has 12 amino acids. For the CDR3, the DNA is TGTGCCAGCAGACTCACAGGGTATGGCTACACCTTC. Translation gives CASRLTGYGYTF.

The chain links TRBV4-1 to TRBJ2-1; no clear D. The CDR3 is 12 amino acids. Trimming pared 2 bases from V and 5 bases from J, leaving 4 bases between. Germline loops: CDR1 MGHRA, CDR2 YSYEKL. CDR3 sequence: CASSQLNNEQFF. The CDR3 coding sequence is TGCGCCAGCAGCCAACTTAACAATGAGCAGTTCTTC.

The chain couples TRBV11-3 to TRBJ2-1, with 11 bases aligning to TRBD2. The CDR3 is 17 amino acids. Germline V gene lookup returns CDR1 SGHNT and CDR2 YENEEA. Germline trimming cut 4 bases from V and 5 bases from J; bases unmatched to any gene: 10. In DNA form, the CDR3 reads TGTGCCAGCAGCTCCTCCCGTGGGACTAGCGGCAACAATGAGCAGTTCTTC. Residues: CASSSSRGTSGNNEQFF.

This clonotype came up a few times. CDR3 DNA: TGTGCCAGCAGCTTACCCGACAGAGGCAATCAGCCCCAGCATTTT. Its protein product is CASSLPDRGNQPQHF. V gene TRBV7-8 combines with J gene TRBJ1-5, with D possibly matching TRBD1 (5 bases). Between the trimmed V and J ends, which lost 2 bases and 2 bases, there was a span of 10 bases. From germline, CDR1 is SGHVS and CDR2 FQNEAQ. The CDR3 sequence is 15 residues long.

This clonotype has only a few counts. The chain combines TRBV2 with TRBJ2-7; 7 positions agree with TRBD1. CDR3 length equals 13 residues. Looked up from germline, CDR1 is SNHLY and CDR2 is FYNNEI. The J segment lost 7 bases and the V segment lost 4 bases, leaving 7 bases of the junction unmatched. The CDR3 protein is CASSGDRDGEQYF. The CDR3 DNA reads TGTGCCAGCAGTGGAGACAGGGATGGAGAGCAGTACTTC.

This clonotype appeared a few times. The chain has TRBV27 and TRBJ1-6; no firm D call. Germline values: CDR1 MNHEY, CDR2 SMNVEV (reference sequence). V lost 5 bases to trimming and J lost 7 bases, with 6 bases between them. The CDR3 has 12 amino acids. CDR3 sequence: CASSTSNSPLHF. CDR3 in DNA: TGTGCCAGCAGTACCTCCAATTCACCCCTCCACTTT.

The chain links TRBV18 to TRBJ1-5; D perhaps matches TRBD1 (6 bases). Trimming removed 4 bases at V and 4 bases at J, with 14 bases between. CDR1 is KGHSH and CDR2 is LQKENI in the germline V gene. The CDR3 contains 15 residues. The CDR3 coding sequence is TGTGCCAGCTCACGCCAAGGGACACCTAATCAGCCCCAGCATTTT. It encodes CASSRQGTPNQPQHF.